A single sample is the source of the 29 T cell receptor beta chains below, sequenced in a study of OX40 agonist ivuxolimab in advanced cancers. The repertoire was sequenced with immunoSEQ multiplex PCR; TCRdb's copy has only in-frame clones and lacks some. This sample has 40,000 to 55,000 clones, with over 85% found just once. Material: CD4+ or CD8+ T cells sorted from blood, obtained in a trial of the OX40 agonist ivuxolimab. These receptors all stem from an adult with an advanced solid tumor such as melanoma, head and neck, liver or kidney cancer.

This rearrangement joins TRBV19 to TRBJ2-5; TRBD2 is a possible D gene (5 bases). The CDR3 runs to 17 residues. Trimming cost V 0 bases and J 5 bases, with 19 bases left between them. Germline CDR1 reads LNHDA; CDR2 reads SQIVND (reference sequence). The CDR3, as DNA: TGTGCCAGTAGTATAGATGGGGTTAGCGCTCCCCAGGAGACCCAGTACTTC. It encodes CASSIDGVSAPQETQYF. The whole variable domain, remainder taken from reference TRBV19 and TRBJ2-5, is DGGITQSPKYLFRKEGQNVTLSCEQNLNHDAMYWYRQDPGQGLRLIYYSQIVNDFQKGDIAEGYSVSREKKESFPLTVTSAQKNPTAFYLCASSIDGVSAPQETQYFGPGTRLLVL.

V and J are TRBV4-3 and TRBJ2-7, with 8 bases identical to TRBD2. Per the germline V gene, CDR1 is LGHNA and CDR2 is YSLEER. J gave up 3 bases and V 4 bases, and 11 bases lay outside the gene matches. The CDR3 length is 16 residues. In DNA form, the CDR3 reads TGCGCCAGCAGCCCAGAGTTTGATAGCGGGAACTACGAGCAGTACTTC. Translation: CASSPEFDSGNYEQYF.

The V gene is TRBV16, the J gene TRBJ2-2, with 9 bases lining up with TRBD1. This CDR3 comprises 15 residues. Germline CDR1 is KGHSY and CDR2 is FQNENV. The J segment lost 5 bases and the V segment lost 4 bases, leaving 5 bases of the junction unmatched. The CDR3: CASSRDRAITGELFF. The CDR3 DNA is TGTGCCAGCAGCCGGGACAGGGCTATTACCGGGGAGCTGTTTTTT.

V gene TRBV10-2 combines with J gene TRBJ1-2; D call uncertain. V was trimmed by 3 bases and J by 0 bases, leaving 8 bases between them. This CDR3 spans 14 amino acids. The germline gives CDR1 WSHSY, CDR2 SAAADI. The CDR3 region has the DNA TGCGCCAGCAGTGATTGGCCGACTAACTATGGCTACACCTTC. Amino acids: CASSDWPTNYGYTF.

The rearrangement links TRBV27 to TRBJ1-1; no definite D call. The CDR3 runs to 13 residues. Germline V gene sequence: CDR1 MNHEY, CDR2 SMNVEV (reference sequence). The germline V and J ends were trimmed by 0 bases and 1 base, with 3 bases remaining between them. CDR3 sequence reads: CASSLSRNTEAFF. In nucleotides, the CDR3 is TGTGCCAGCAGTTTATCCCGGAACACTGAAGCTTTCTTT.

The chain links TRBV5-5 to TRBJ2-7; D not resolved. Germline CDR1 is SGHKS and CDR2 is YYEKEE (reference sequence). V dropped 0 bases and J dropped 0 bases, with 13 bases sitting between them. The CDR3 covers 16 residues. The CDR3 reads CASSLGASSNSYEQYF. For the CDR3, the DNA is TGTGCCAGCAGCTTGGGGGCGAGCTCGAACTCCTACGAGCAGTACTTC. Supplemented by reference TRBV5-5 and TRBJ2-7, the full variable domain reads DAGVTQSPTHLIKTRGQQVTLRCSPISGHKSVSWYQQVLGQGPQFIFQYYEKEERGRGNFPDRFSARQFPNYSSELNVNALLLGDSALYLCASSLGASSNSYEQYFGPGTRLTVT.

The chain employs TRBV28 and TRBJ2-7; no clear D gene. Per the germline V gene, CDR1 is MDHEN and CDR2 is SYDVKM. Trimming removed 3 bases from V and 0 bases from J, with 12 bases in between. CDR3 length equals 15 residues. CDR3 nucleotide sequence: TGTGCCAGCAGTTTTATCGGAGAAAGCTCCTACGAGCAGTACTTC. As protein: CASSFIGESSYEQYF. Full variable domain (missing parts from reference TRBV28 and TRBJ2-7): DVKVTQSSRYLVKRTGEKVFLECVQDMDHENMFWYRQDPGLGLRLIYFSYDVKMKEKGDIPEGYSVSREKKERFSLILESASTNQTSMYLCASSFIGESSYEQYFGPGTRLTVT.

This chain links TRBV2 with TRBJ1-3, with a possible D match to TRBD1 (5 bases). The CDR3 covers 17 residues. The V and J ends lost 4 bases and 2 bases respectively, with 18 bases between them. CDR1 is SNHLY, CDR2 FYNNEI, per germline. CDR3 residues: CASSGNTRGEAGNTIYF. CDR3 DNA sequence: TGTGCCAGCAGTGGGAATACAAGGGGTGAGGCTGGAAACACCATATATTTT.

The chain couples TRBV9 to TRBJ2-3; TRBD1 aligns across 9 bases. V dropped 0 bases and J dropped 2; count of bases not matched to a gene: 10. This CDR3 region has 18 residues. CDR1 is SGDLS, CDR2 YYNGEE, per germline. In nucleotides, the CDR3 is TGTGCCAGCAGCGTAGTAGGAGGTTGGGACAGGGTCACAGATACGCAGTATTTT. Encoded protein: CASSVVGGWDRVTDTQYF.

The V gene is TRBV5-6, the J gene TRBJ2-1; D gene unclear. This CDR3 is built from 11 residues. Germline values: CDR1 SGHDT, CDR2 YYEEEE. V was clipped by 2 bases and J by 10 bases, with 7 bases between them. This chain's CDR3 is CASSFGREQFF. In nucleotides, the CDR3 is TGTGCCAGCAGCTTTGGACGGGAGCAGTTCTTC.

In this sample, this clone turned up a few times. Other DNA sequences in this specimen translate into the identical CDR3. The chain is built from TRBV4-3 and TRBJ2-7; D is ambiguous. Trimming stripped 0 bases from V and 4 bases from J, with 10 bases between. Germline V lookup: CDR1 LGHNA, CDR2 YSLEER. This CDR3 is built from 14 residues. Here the CDR3 reads CASSQDLVGYEQYF. The DNA of the CDR3 is TGCGCCAGCAGCCAAGATCTGGTCGGATACGAGCAGTACTTC.

The J gene is TRBJ2-2, the V gene TRBV19, with 9 bases identical to TRBD1. The trim removed 10 bases at V and 0 bases at J, leaving 3 bases unmatched. The CDR3 totals 14 residues. Per the germline V gene, CDR1 is LNHDA and CDR2 is SQIVND (reference sequence). CDR3 nucleotides: TGTGCCACCTGGGACAGGGCGAACACCGGGGAGCTGTTTTTT. Its translation: CATWDRANTGELFF.

The genes are TRBV7-2 and TRBJ2-7; 10 bases are shared with TRBD2. This CDR3 is 15 amino acids long. CDR1 and CDR2 from the germline V gene are SGHTA and FQGNSA. Unmatched junction bases numbered 6, after V lost 5 bases and J lost 2 bases. The CDR3 DNA is TGTGCCAGCAGCCATACTAGCGGGACTACCTACGAGCAGTACTTC. It is translated as CASSHTSGTTYEQYF.

This clone was recorded once. The chain carries TRBV10-3 and TRBJ1-1; weak D call: TRBD1 (5 bases). Germline CDR1 reads ENHRY; CDR2 reads SYGVKD. The V gene lost 11 bases and the J gene lost 2 bases, with 15 bases spanning the gap. The CDR3 is 13 amino acids. The CDR3 DNA is TGTGCCGCCTGGATGGGGGGAAACACTGAAGCTTTCTTT. Its protein is CAAWMGGNTEAFF.

This chain connects TRBV27 to TRBJ2-2; a weak D match, TRBD1 (6 bases). Looked up from germline, CDR1 is MNHEY and CDR2 is SMNVEV (reference sequence). CDR3 length: 13 amino acids. The germline V and J ends were trimmed by 5 bases and 6 bases, with 10 bases remaining between them. The CDR3 reads CASSPQGPGELFF. CDR3 in DNA: TGTGCCAGCAGTCCACAGGGTCCCGGGGAGCTGTTTTTT.

V is TRBV28 and J is TRBJ2-5; tentative D call: TRBD2 (5 bases). The CDR3 is 16 residues long. Germline V CDR1 and CDR2: MDHEN, SYDVKM. Trimming pared 6 bases from V and 3 bases from J, leaving 20 bases between. CDR3: CASRSAPVGRKETQYF. The CDR3 nucleotides are TGTGCCAGCAGGTCGGCTCCGGTAGGGAGAAAAGAGACCCAGTACTTC.

As for this clone: At one end, the junction sequence differs from germline, possibly due to a read error. V and J are TRBV14 and TRBJ2-7, with 10 positions matching TRBD2. The CDR3 length is 18 residues. CDR1 is SGHDN and CDR2 is FVKESK in the germline V gene. CDR3 residues: CASSSLTSGLVPSSEQYF. CDR3 coding DNA: TGTGCCAGCAGCTCACTGACTAGCGGGCTCGTCCCCTCCTCCGAGCAGTACTTC.

The table lists this clone with a count of one. The chain carries TRBV4-1 and TRBJ2-7; D possibly corresponds to TRBD1 (5 bases). Trimming took 5 bases from V and 2 from J, leaving 10 bases between them. Germline V gene lookup returns CDR1 MGHRA and CDR2 YSYEKL. This CDR3 is built from 13 residues. The CDR3, as DNA: TGCGCCAGCAGCTTGGACAAAACCTACGAGCAGTACTTC. This codes for CASSLDKTYEQYF.

This chain links TRBV18 with TRBJ2-7; a weak D match, TRBD2 (6 bases). Germline V gene sequence: CDR1 KGHSH, CDR2 LQKENI. The V and J ends lost 1 base and 2 bases respectively, with 6 bases between them. This CDR3 comprises 13 residues. The CDR3 bases are TGTGCCAGCTCACCACGGGGGGCCTACGAGCAGTACTTC. This codes for CASSPRGAYEQYF.

In this sample, this clone turned up once. The V and J genes are TRBV11-1 and TRBJ2-1, with D maybe TRBD1 (6 bases). The ends were cut back, 4 bases at V and 2 bases at J, with 12 bases in the middle. The CDR3 length is 15 residues. The germline gives CDR1 SGHAT, CDR2 FQDESV (reference sequence). In DNA, the CDR3 is TGTGCCAGCAGCTCCCTTTGGGGGCCCTACAATGAGCAGTTCTTC. Encoded protein: CASSSLWGPYNEQFF.

This chain connects TRBV29-1 to TRBJ1-1; TRBD1 matches 7 bases. Per the germline V gene, CDR1 is SQVTM and CDR2 is ANQGSEA. The CDR3 runs 14 residues. J was trimmed by 5 bases and V by 0 bases; bases with no gene match: 6. The CDR3 sequence: CSVEEGQWKTEAFF. The CDR3 DNA reads TGCAGCGTTGAAGAGGGACAGTGGAAAACTGAAGCTTTCTTT. The full variable domain, completed using reference TRBV29-1 and TRBJ1-1, is SAVISQKPSRDICQRGTSLTIQCQVDSQVTMMFWYRQQPGQSLTLIATANQGSEATYESGFVIDKFPISRPNLTFSTLTVSNMSPEDSSIYLCSVEEGQWKTEAFFGQGTRLTVV.

The chain employs TRBV6-5 and TRBJ2-1, with D unclear. The CDR3 is 15 residues long. Germline lookup yields CDR1 MNHEY and CDR2 SVGAGI. Trimming removed 5 bases at V and 3 bases at J, with 14 bases between. CDR3 in amino acids: CASSRDHSSYNEQFF. The CDR3 DNA reads TGTGCCAGCAGTCGTGACCACTCGAGCTACAATGAGCAGTTCTTC.

J is TRBJ2-1 and V is TRBV7-3; 10 nucleotides line up with TRBD1. The CDR3 consists of 17 residues. The J segment lost 7 bases and the V segment lost 5 bases, leaving 14 bases of the junction unmatched. Germline V lookup: CDR1 SGHTA, CDR2 FQGTGA. CDR3 nucleotide sequence: TGTGCCAGCAGCCGATACCTATTGGGACAGGGGTCGAATGAGCAGTTCTTC. Translation: CASSRYLLGQGSNEQFF.

V usage is TRBV5-4 and J usage is TRBJ1-1; D gene uncertain. V lost 0 bases to trimming and J lost 3 bases, with 15 bases between them. There are 16 residues in the CDR3. Germline V CDR1 and CDR2: SGHNT, YYREEE (reference sequence). The CDR3 sequence: CASSLERATPHTEAFF. The CDR3 DNA is TGTGCCAGCAGCTTGGAAAGGGCCACCCCACACACTGAAGCTTTCTTT.

The chain combines TRBV7-9 with TRBJ1-2; possibly TRBD1 for D (5 bases). The CDR3 has 13 residues. Germline assignment: CDR1 SEHNR and CDR2 FQNEAQ (reference sequence). V was trimmed by 5 bases and J by 4 bases, leaving 11 bases between them. CDR3 loop: CASSGQGAYGYTF. The DNA of the CDR3 is TGTGCCAGCAGCGGTCAGGGTGCCTATGGCTACACCTTC. The full variable domain, its missing parts supplied by reference TRBV7-9 and TRBJ1-2, is DTGVSQNPRHKITKRGQNVTFRCDPISEHNRLYWYRQTLGQGPEFLTYFQNEAQLEKSRLLSDRFSAERPKGSFSTLEIQRTEQGDSAMYLCASSGQGAYGYTFGSGTRLTVV.

The chain is built from TRBV9 and TRBJ2-1; 7 nucleotides match TRBD2. J was trimmed by 8 bases and V by 9 bases; bases with no gene match: 8. CDR1 and CDR2 (germline): SGDLS, YYNGEE. CDR3 length: 12 amino acids. The CDR3 nucleotides are TGTGCCACCGGGACTATAGACGATGAGCAGTTCTTC. Amino acids: CATGTIDDEQFF.

V usage is TRBV14 and J usage is TRBJ2-7; D perhaps matches TRBD2 (5 bases). Trimming took off 0 bases at V and 4 bases at J, with 10 bases between the two ends. Germline assignment: CDR1 SGHDN and CDR2 FVKESK. The CDR3 has 14 amino acids. The CDR3: CASSQDDEGYEQYF. The CDR3 nucleotides are TGTGCCAGCAGCCAAGATGATGAGGGTTACGAGCAGTACTTC. Using reference TRBV14 and TRBJ2-7 for the parts outside the CDR3, the full variable domain is EAGVTQFPSHSVIEKGQTVTLRCDPISGHDNLYWYRRVMGKEIKFLLHFVKESKQDESGMPNNRFLAERTGGTYSTLKVQPAELEDSGVYFCASSQDDEGYEQYFGPGTRLTVT.

The rearrangement links TRBV4-3 to TRBJ2-3, with 9 nucleotides matching TRBD2. The germline CDR1 and CDR2 sequences are LGHNA and YSLEER. Germline trimming cut 5 bases from V and 3 bases from J; bases unmatched to any gene: 15. There are 18 residues in the CDR3. This chain's CDR3 is CASSFSGLAHLGTDTQYF. CDR3 in DNA: TGCGCCAGCAGCTTTTCGGGACTAGCTCATTTGGGGACAGATACGCAGTATTTT.

The chain combines TRBV9 with TRBJ2-7; D not certain. V lost 0 bases, J lost 4 bases, and 11 bases lay in between. Germline lookup yields CDR1 SGDLS and CDR2 YYNGEE. The CDR3 spans 14 residues. The DNA for the CDR3 is TGTGCCAGCAGCGTAGAGCTGGGGTCGTACGAGCAGTACTTC. Amino acid sequence: CASSVELGSYEQYF.